The sequence of this TCR beta chain was determined in a study of graft-versus-host responses after intestinal transplantation. As for the study in general: Multivisceral, liver-intestinal, or isolated intestinal transplants were performed in recipients. Tacrolimus plus steroids were given to all recipients for 3 to 4 years, preceded by anti-thymocyte globulin induction.

The study, taken as a whole, reports: GvH clones occurred in recipient marrow; some first appeared in ileum or blood. An association linked early post-transplant HvG declines with peak circulating GvH clone levels.

As regards this clone: What it recognizes is unknown.

Between the trimmed V and J ends, which lost 4 bases and 4 bases, there was a span of 18 bases. This CDR3 has 15 residues. Germline loops: CDR1 SGHKS, CDR2 YYEKEE (reference sequence). Sequencing was performed with immunoSEQ multiplex PCR; in TCRdb, only in-frame clones are kept and a portion is missing. The sample holds some 76,000 clones, about nine tenths seen once. The sequencing here drew on unstimulated CD8+ T cells sorted from spleen or lymph node cells, taken before transplant. The sequence came from a human donor who was the organ donor for an intestinal transplant. The chain couples TRBV5-5 to TRBJ2-7; D is possibly TRBD1 (6 bases). CDR3 protein: CASSQLSQGFYEQYF. CDR3 bases: TGTGCCAGCAGCCAACTCTCACAGGGTTTTTACGAGCAGTACTTC.